Given below is one T cell receptor (beta chain) in context. This CDR3 contains 14 residues. Germline CDR1 reads SGDLS; CDR2 reads YYNGEE. The V gene lost 4 bases and the J gene lost 4 bases, with 15 bases spanning the gap. This entry is derived from a study of pediatric ulcerative colitis. Rectal tissue came from one to two pinch biopsies taken at colonoscopy. This table comes from immunoSEQ multiplex PCR, and its TCRdb copy is limited to in-frame clones, with some not included. The sample consists of about 18,000 clones, roughly three quarters of them appearing once. This clonotype originated in a boy younger than 18 who was a control in a study of pediatric ulcerative colitis. The gene calls are TRBV9 and TRBJ2-7; maybe TRBD2 (7 bases). The sequencing sample was made of gut tissue. The chain's CDR3 is CASSPHGGQYEQYF. Here the CDR3 DNA reads TGTGCCAGCAGCCCCCACGGGGGGCAGTACGAGCAGTACTTC.